One and the same sample provided the 15 T cell receptor beta chains below, sequenced in a study of OX40 agonist ivuxolimab in advanced cancers. Sequencing used immunoSEQ multiplex PCR; TCRdb keeps in-frame clones, though not all of them. The sample holds tens of thousands of clones, roughly 94% seen once. The source material was CD4+ or CD8+ T cells sorted from blood, sampled in a trial of the OX40 agonist ivuxolimab. These receptors were collected from an adult with an advanced solid tumor such as melanoma, head and neck, liver or kidney cancer.

This rearrangement joins TRBV15 to TRBJ2-3, with a possible D match to TRBD1 (5 bases). Germline V gives CDR1 LNHNV, CDR2 YYDKDF (reference sequence). The length of the CDR3 is 19 residues. The V and J ends lost 0 bases and 2 bases respectively, with 21 bases between them. CDR3 nucleotides: TGTGCCACCAGCAGAGATCCCGGTCCCGGGCAGGGTAACACAGATACGCAGTATTTT. Residues: CATSRDPGPGQGNTDTQYF.

This chain uses TRBV5-6 with TRBJ2-5; the D call may be TRBD1 or TRBD2 (5 bases each). The J call is uncertain, as TRBJ2-7 better fits the DNA end. The CDR3 runs 14 residues. Germline CDR1 and CDR2: SGHDT and YYEEEE. CDR3 in amino acids: CASSPGPSSYEQYF. CDR3 nucleotides: TGTGCCAGCAGCCCGGGACCTTCGTCCTACGAGCAGTACTTC.

V is TRBV13 and J is TRBJ2-1; TRBD2 matches 9 bases. The germline V gene encodes CDR1 PRHDT and CDR2 FYEKMQ (reference sequence). This CDR3 is 19 amino acids long. V shed 6 bases and J 1 base; nucleotides not matched to a gene: 16. The CDR3, as DNA: TGTGCCAGCAGATACCCTAGCGGGAATAGCCGAGGGTCCTACAATGAGCAGTTCTTC. This gives the protein CASRYPSGNSRGSYNEQFF.

This clone appeared a single time. The chain combines TRBV19 with TRBJ2-7; the match to TRBD2 covers 8 bases. V shed 4 bases, J shed 3 bases, and the junction held 8 bases outside the gene matches. CDR1 is LNHDA and CDR2 is SQIVND in the germline V gene (reference sequence). The CDR3 covers 15 residues. For the CDR3, the DNA is TGTGCCAGTAGTACCACCGGACTAGCAGTCTACGAGCAGTACTTC. Its translation is CASSTTGLAVYEQYF.

Only one count was recorded for this clone. The same CDR3 is also encoded by other DNA sequences in this sample. The chain links TRBV7-9 to TRBJ2-7; 10 positions agree with TRBD2. CDR1 is SEHNR, CDR2 FQNEAQ, per germline (reference sequence). V shed 0 bases and J 3 bases; nucleotides not matched to a gene: 2. This CDR3 comprises 15 residues. The DNA of the CDR3 is TGTGCCAGCAGCTTAGCCCTAGCGGGAGTCTACGAGCAGTACTTC. It translates to CASSLALAGVYEQYF.

The chain carries TRBV11-3 and TRBJ2-5; weak D call: TRBD2 (6 bases). Germline V gene sequence: CDR1 SGHNT, CDR2 YENEEA. V lost 5 bases and J 5 bases, leaving 12 bases between the germline ends. The CDR3 consists of 13 residues. The CDR3 DNA is TGTGCCAGCAGCACTAGCAAGGGGGAGACCCAGTACTTC. It specifies CASSTSKGETQYF.

The CDR3 is CASSAPLSGSVHEQYF. As DNA, the CDR3 is TGTGCCAGCAGCGCCCCCCTTAGCGGGAGTGTCCACGAGCAGTACTTC. The chain employs TRBV9 and TRBJ2-7, with 9 nucleotides matching TRBD2. The CDR3 is 16 residues long. CDR1 and CDR2 (germline): SGDLS, YYNGEE. V shed 3 bases, J shed 5 bases, and the junction held 12 bases outside the gene matches.

J is TRBJ2-7 and V is TRBV11-2; 8 nucleotides align to TRBD1. CDR3 size: 15 residues. V gave up 3 bases and J gave up 3 bases; unmatched junction bases: 7. In germline, CDR1 is SGHAT, CDR2 FQNNGV. The CDR3 reads CASSFLPGQVYEQYF. Here the CDR3 DNA reads TGTGCCAGCAGCTTTCTGCCGGGACAGGTCTACGAGCAGTACTTC.

V gene TRBV6-1 combines with J gene TRBJ2-2, with 7 bases lining up with TRBD1. The CDR3 is made up of 19 amino acids. Unmatched junction bases numbered 14, after V lost 2 bases and J lost 2 bases. Germline CDR1 MNHNS, CDR2 SASEGT. The CDR3 region has the DNA TGTGCCAGCAGTGAAAGGATCGACAGGGAAGTTAGAAACACCGGGGAGCTGTTTTTT. Residues: CASSERIDREVRNTGELFF.

This clone came up once. The chain recombines TRBV7-9 with TRBJ2-7; D might be TRBD1 (5 bases). The CDR3 consists of 14 residues. CDR1 SEHNR and CDR2 FQNEAQ come from the germline V gene (reference sequence). V was trimmed by 5 bases and J by 0 bases, leaving 11 bases between them. This CDR3 reads CASSPRQSSYEQYF. In DNA form, the CDR3 reads TGTGCCAGCAGCCCCCGACAGAGCTCCTACGAGCAGTACTTC.

The genes are TRBV9 and TRBJ2-7; D gene unclear. V lost 0 bases and J lost 4, with 14 bases in between. Germline CDR1 SGDLS, CDR2 YYNGEE. The CDR3 is 15 residues long. In DNA, the CDR3 is TGTGCCAGCAGCGTAGAAGGTGGTCCAACGTACGAGCAGTACTTC. Encoded protein: CASSVEGGPTYEQYF.

This clone showed up just once. This chain joins TRBV2 and TRBJ2-7, with TRBD1 matching over 10 bases. From germline, CDR1 is SNHLY and CDR2 FYNNEI. The CDR3 contains 17 residues. V gave up 4 bases and J gave up 5 bases; unmatched junction bases: 14. The chain's CDR3 is CASSGSSSDRGPHEQYF. The CDR3 DNA follows: TGTGCCAGCAGTGGTTCTTCGTCTGACAGGGGGCCCCACGAGCAGTACTTC.

The genes are TRBV30 and TRBJ1-4; perhaps TRBD1 as D (6 bases). The CDR3 runs to 15 residues. Germline assignment: CDR1 GTSNPN and CDR2 SVGIG (reference sequence). Trimming pared 5 bases from V and 6 bases from J, leaving 19 bases between. The CDR3 DNA reads as TGTGCCTGGGCCAACGGGGGGCAACTTGATGAAAAACTGTTTTTT. It encodes CAWANGGQLDEKLFF.

The chain is built from TRBV9 and TRBJ2-1; 9 nucleotides agree with TRBD2. Germline V gene data show CDR1 as SGDLS and CDR2 as YYNGEE. The J segment lost 7 bases and the V segment lost 2 bases, leaving 7 bases of the junction unmatched. This CDR3 is built from 15 residues. Here the CDR3 reads CASSVSGRTGNEQFF. Written as DNA, the CDR3 is TGTGCCAGCAGCGTTAGCGGGAGAACGGGGAATGAGCAGTTCTTC.

This chain uses TRBV28 with TRBJ2-7, with 14 bases identical to TRBD2. Germline CDR1 and CDR2: MDHEN and SYDVKM. J was trimmed by 4 bases and V by 5 bases; bases with no gene match: 16. This CDR3 is built from 19 residues. The DNA of the CDR3 is TGTGCCAGCAGTCCAATGCCGGGACTAGCGGGAGCAACCTCTTACGAGCAGTACTTC. Residues: CASSPMPGLAGATSYEQYF.